This T cell receptor beta chain was profiled in a study of blood T cell repertoires in COVID-19. Repertoires were generated with immunoSEQ multiplex PCR, while TCRdb's copy carries only in-frame clones and drops some. The sample lists tens of thousands of clones; about nine tenths were seen once. On this clone itself: Other nucleotide sequences in the sample specify the same CDR3.

The V end lost 6 bases, the J end lost 5 bases, and 25 bases lay between the germline ends. Germline-derived CDR1 and CDR2 are SGHTA and FQGTGA. This CDR3 has 17 amino acids. Sequenced material: peripheral blood. The chain combines TRBV7-3 with TRBJ1-2, with D possibly matching TRBD1 (5 bases). The sequence came from a human donor in a cohort sampled during active COVID-19. CDR3 sequence: CASRGWSTEADRYGYTF. CDR3 nucleotides: TGTGCCAGCAGGGGATGGTCGACAGAAGCTGACCGTTATGGCTACACCTTC.